The 32 T cell receptor beta chains listed next were all sequenced from one sample in a study of blood T cell repertoires in COVID-19 (dated by TCRdb to 2019 to 2021). The method was the immunoSEQ multiplex PCR assay. Sourced from immuneACCESS, this table was stored by TCRdb with only in-frame sequences that have V and J called. A share of the clones is absent; for the studies checked, an unresolved V gene accounts for under half, and the remainder has no known explanation. For this sample the table gives roughly 100,000 clones, of which around four fifths were detected only once. The ten biggest clones cover 9.8% of the sample. Material for sequencing was peripheral blood. These receptors were collected from a man between 60 and 75 years old with active or convalescent COVID-19.

This sequence joins TRBV19 and TRBJ2-2, with 7 bases fitting TRBD2. CDR3 size: 14 residues. J gave up 0 bases and V 10 bases, and 5 bases lay outside the gene matches. CDR1 is LNHDA and CDR2 is SQIVND in the germline V gene (reference sequence). The CDR3 region has the DNA TGTGCCACTAAGACTAGCCCGAACACCGGGGAGCTGTTTTTT. The encoded protein is CATKTSPNTGELFF.

This clone was observed once. This chain links TRBV2 with TRBJ1-2; TRBD1 might be the D (5 bases). The CDR3 has 13 residues. V gave up 4 bases and J gave up 4 bases, with 10 bases separating them. From germline, CDR1 is SNHLY and CDR2 FYNNEI. CDR3 in amino acids: CASSVGVFYGYTF. The CDR3 region has the DNA TGTGCCAGCAGTGTAGGGGTCTTCTATGGCTACACCTTC. Full variable domain (rest looked up from reference TRBV2 and TRBJ1-2): EPEVTQTPSHQVTQMGQEVILRCVPISNHLYFYWYRQILGQKVEFLVSFYNNEISEKSEIFDDQFSVERPDGSNFTLKIRSTKLEDSAMYFCASSVGVFYGYTFGSGTRLTVV.

The rearrangement uses TRBV6-1 and TRBJ2-5, with 8 nucleotides matching TRBD1. V lost 3 bases, J lost 4 bases, and 4 bases stayed unmatched. The CDR3 spans 14 residues. In germline, CDR1 is MNHNS, CDR2 SASEGT. The DNA of the CDR3 is TGTGCCAGCAGTGACAGGGGGCGCGGAGAGACCCAGTACTTC. Amino acid sequence: CASSDRGRGETQYF.

This clone has a handful of counts. The J gene is TRBJ2-1, the V gene TRBV29-1; 10 bases agree with TRBD2. With V trimmed by 1 base and J by 5 bases, 2 bases remained unmatched. CDR1 and CDR2 (germline): SQVTM, ANQGSEA. This CDR3 is 14 amino acids long. Here the CDR3 reads CSVEGLAGNNEQFF. CDR3 DNA sequence: TGCAGCGTTGAAGGACTAGCGGGCAACAATGAGCAGTTCTTC.

The rearrangement joins TRBV3-1 (or the pseudogene TRBV3-2) to TRBJ2-7, with 8 bases fitting TRBD1. Per germline, CDR1 LGHDT and CDR2 YNNKEL (reference sequence). CDR3 length: 12 amino acids. Losses at the gene ends were 5 bases for V and 6 bases for J; bases not matched to a gene: 3. CDR3 coding DNA: TGTGCCAGCAGCACAACAGGGGGCGAGCAGTACGTC. Encoded protein: CASSTTGGEQYV.

This chain links TRBV6-6 with TRBJ1-4; 7 bases are shared with TRBD1. With 6 bases clipped from V and 10 bases from J, the junction kept 11 bases outside the gene matches. CDR3 length: 14 residues. CDR1 is MNHNY and CDR2 is SVGAGI in the germline V gene (reference sequence). DNA of the CDR3: TGTGCCAGCAGGTTGACAGGGCAACGAGCAAAACTGTTTTTT. Protein: CASRLTGQRAKLFF.

The V and J genes are TRBV7-6 and TRBJ2-7; weak D call: TRBD2 (6 bases). The CDR3 contains 12 residues. The germline V and J ends were trimmed by 1 base and 7 bases, with 8 bases remaining between them. The germline gives CDR1 SGHVS, CDR2 FNYEAQ. DNA of the CDR3: TGTGCCAGCAGCTTAGACCGGGGGGAGCAGTACTTC. Translating gives CASSLDRGEQYF.

The chain joins TRBV11-2 to TRBJ2-3; D is ambiguous. CDR3 size: 16 residues. V was shortened by 1 base and J by 1 base, with 12 bases between the two germline ends. CDR1 and CDR2 from the germline V gene are SGHAT and FQNNGV. This CDR3 is CASSLARSPRTDTQYF. As DNA, the CDR3 is TGTGCCAGCAGCTTAGCGCGAAGTCCGCGCACAGATACGCAGTATTTT.

The chain links TRBV9 to TRBJ2-5; 8 bases agree with TRBD2. The germline V gene encodes CDR1 SGDLS and CDR2 YYNGEE. The CDR3 sequence is 16 residues long. J gave up 5 bases and V 3 bases, and 12 bases lay outside the gene matches. The CDR3, as DNA: TGTGCCAGCAGCGCCCCTAGCGGGTCCTCGAGGGAGACCCAGTACTTC. This translates into CASSAPSGSSRETQYF.

The rearrangement joins TRBV24-1 to TRBJ2-2; 8 nucleotides agree with TRBD2. Germline-derived CDR1 and CDR2 are KGHDR and SFDVKD. With 3 bases clipped from V and 5 bases from J, the junction kept 7 bases outside the gene matches. The CDR3 spans 16 residues. The CDR3 coding sequence is TGTGCCACCAGTGATGCGCCTAGCGGGCGAACCGGGGAGCTGTTTTTT. Translation: CATSDAPSGRTGELFF.

The V call is TRBV6-6, the J call TRBJ2-3; a possible D gene is TRBD1 (6 bases). The CDR3 runs 14 residues. CDR1 MNHNY and CDR2 SVGAGI come from the germline V gene (reference sequence). Trimming shortened V by 2 bases and J by 0 bases, and 6 bases separated the two germline ends. The CDR3 region is CASSYGQSTDTQYF. As DNA, the CDR3 is TGTGCCAGCAGTTACGGACAGAGCACAGATACGCAGTATTTT.

CDR3 protein: CASSFGQGGSPLHF. The CDR3 DNA reads as TGTGCCAGCAGCTTCGGACAGGGAGGTTCACCCCTCCACTTT. The chain has TRBV7-2 and TRBJ1-6; TRBD1 aligns across 8 bases. Trimming removed 3 bases from V and 9 bases from J; junction bases left unmatched: 4. The CDR3 loop spans 14 amino acids. CDR1 is SGHTA, CDR2 FQGNSA, per germline. Filled out from reference TRBV7-2 and TRBJ1-6, the complete variable domain reads GAGVSQSPSNKVTEKGKDVELRCDPISGHTALYWYRQSLGQGLEFLIYFQGNSAPDKSGLPSDRFSAERTGGSVSTLTIQRTQQEDSAVYLCASSFGQGGSPLHFGNGTRLTVT.

This clone occurred a few times. The sample contains more than one DNA sequence encoding this CDR3. The gene calls are TRBV6-2 or TRBV6-3 and TRBJ1-1; D remains unclear. Germline V CDR1 and CDR2: MNHEY, SVGEGT. V lost 3 bases and J lost 1, with 6 bases in between. This CDR3 comprises 13 residues. As DNA, the CDR3 is TGTGCCAGCAGTTATGGGCAGAACACTGAAGCTTTCTTT. As protein: CASSYGQNTEAFF.

The J gene is TRBJ2-6, the V gene TRBV5-1; D is perhaps TRBD1 (6 bases). CDR1 and CDR2 (germline): SGHRS, YFSETQ. V shed 4 bases and J shed 4 bases, with 18 bases lying between them. CDR3 size: 17 residues. In nucleotides, the CDR3 is TGCGCCAGCAGCGCTTTACAGGGTTTATCCGGGGCCAACGTCCTGACTTTC. Its translation: CASSALQGLSGANVLTF.

This clone occurred a few times. V gene TRBV6-5 combines with J gene TRBJ2-7; D unresolved. Germline V CDR1 and CDR2: MNHEY, SVGAGI. There are 14 residues in the CDR3. Trimming took off 0 bases at V and 4 bases at J, with 10 bases between the two ends. The CDR3 here is CASSYSPDGYEQYF. CDR3 nucleotide sequence: TGTGCCAGCAGTTACTCCCCTGACGGGTACGAGCAGTACTTC.

This chain links TRBV28 with TRBJ2-7, with 7 positions matching TRBD2. Germline CDR1 and CDR2: MDHEN and SYDVKM. Losses at the gene ends were 3 bases for V and 5 bases for J; bases not matched to a gene: 4. The CDR3 length is 13 residues. In nucleotides, the CDR3 is TGTGCCAGCAGTTTGCGGGAGTACCACGAGCAGTACTTC. This encodes CASSLREYHEQYF.

The chain uses TRBV30 and TRBJ1-1, with D maybe TRBD1 (5 bases). The V gene's germline CDR1 is GTSNPN and CDR2 SVGIG (reference sequence). The CDR3 extends over 13 amino acids. The V end was cut by 3 bases, the J end by 2 bases, with 10 bases between. The CDR3 loop is CAWRWGGNTEAFF. The CDR3 DNA sequence: TGTGCCTGGAGGTGGGGGGGTAACACTGAAGCTTTCTTT.

V gene TRBV18 combines with J gene TRBJ2-1; 7 bases align to TRBD2. Trimming took 4 bases from V and 5 from J; bases not matched to a gene: 8. From germline, CDR1 is KGHSH and CDR2 LQKENI. CDR3 length equals 15 residues. CDR3 sequence (DNA): TGTGCCAGCTCACTTGGGACTACCAGGAACAATGAGCAGTTCTTC. Its protein is CASSLGTTRNNEQFF.

The chain employs TRBV27 and TRBJ1-4; D is unclear. This CDR3 spans 14 amino acids. Germline V CDR1 and CDR2: MNHEY, SMNVEV (reference sequence). The V end was cut by 3 bases, the J end by 10 bases, with 15 bases between. Here the CDR3 reads CASSLRDGPGKLFF. The CDR3 DNA is TGTGCCAGCAGTTTGAGGGATGGCCCGGGAAAACTGTTTTTT.

This clone was detected only once. The rearrangement uses TRBV5-5 and TRBJ1-4; TRBD1 aligns across 8 bases. The germline V gene encodes CDR1 SGHKS and CDR2 YYEKEE (reference sequence). The CDR3 has 13 residues. V lost 5 bases and J lost 8; bases outside the gene matches: 5. The CDR3 DNA is TGTGCCAGCAGGCAGGGGGCTGGGGAAAAACTGTTTTTT. This translates into CASRQGAGEKLFF.

The chain carries TRBV6-2 or TRBV6-3 and TRBJ2-6; TRBD1 matches 7 bases. The CDR3 totals 19 residues. Germline CDR1 and CDR2: MNHEY and SVGEGT. Trimming removed 0 bases from V and 0 bases from J; junction bases left unmatched: 8. The CDR3, as DNA: TGTGCCAGCAGTTACTCGATAGGGGGCGGCCTCTCTGGGGCCAACGTCCTGACTTTC. Its protein product is CASSYSIGGGLSGANVLTF.

The chain couples TRBV5-5 to TRBJ2-5; TRBD1 might be the D (6 bases). Germline V gene lookup returns CDR1 SGHKS and CDR2 YYEKEE (reference sequence). This CDR3 spans 14 amino acids. The V gene lost 4 bases and the J gene lost 2 bases, with 12 bases spanning the gap. The CDR3 DNA sequence: TGTGCCAGCAGCCTACAGGGCCTACAAGAGACCCAGTACTTC. This translates into CASSLQGLQETQYF.

This clone appeared once. The rearrangement uses TRBV5-6 and TRBJ2-1; TRBD1 might be the D (5 bases). Trimming stripped 1 base from V and 8 bases from J, with 10 bases between. Germline CDR1 is SGHDT and CDR2 is YYEEEE. This CDR3 contains 13 residues. CDR3 in amino acids: CASSLQGLDEQFF. Here the CDR3 DNA reads TGTGCCAGCAGCTTGCAGGGTCTGGATGAGCAGTTCTTC. The complete variable domain, with remaining parts taken from reference TRBV5-6 and TRBJ2-1, reads DAGVTQSPTHLIKTRGQQVTLRCSPKSGHDTVSWYQQALGQGPQFIFQYYEEEERQRGNFPDRFSGHQFPNYSSELNVNALLLGDSALYLCASSLQGLDEQFFGPGTRLTVL.

This chain uses TRBV2 with TRBJ1-6; 7 bases fit TRBD1. The V segment lost 2 bases and the J segment 7 bases; nucleotides outside the gene matches: 2. The CDR3 is made up of 14 amino acids. CDR1 is SNHLY and CDR2 is FYNNEI in the germline V gene. The CDR3, as DNA: TGTGCCAGCAGTGAATTACAGGGGAATTCACCCCTCCACTTT. Amino acids: CASSELQGNSPLHF. Supplemented by reference TRBV2 and TRBJ1-6, the full variable domain reads EPEVTQTPSHQVTQMGQEVILRCVPISNHLYFYWYRQILGQKVEFLVSFYNNEISEKSEIFDDQFSVERPDGSNFTLKIRSTKLEDSAMYFCASSELQGNSPLHFGNGTRLTVT.

This chain links TRBV27 with TRBJ1-1; tentative D call: TRBD1 (5 bases). Trimming stripped 10 bases from V and 6 bases from J, with 12 bases between. The CDR3 covers 11 residues. Germline lookup yields CDR1 MNHEY and CDR2 SMNVEV (reference sequence). Here the CDR3 reads CATWRGAEAFF. CDR3 coding DNA: TGTGCCACTTGGAGGGGTGCTGAAGCTTTCTTT.

The chain carries TRBV5-6 and TRBJ2-1, with TRBD1 matching 8 bases. From germline, CDR1 is SGHDT and CDR2 YYEEEE. V shed 6 bases and J 6 bases; nucleotides not matched to a gene: 5. There are 13 residues in the CDR3. CDR3 in amino acids: CASTRGQINEQFF. For the CDR3, the DNA is TGTGCCAGCACCAGGGGGCAGATCAATGAGCAGTTCTTC.

V is TRBV15 and J is TRBJ2-3, with 7 bases identical to TRBD1. This CDR3 region has 20 residues. Trimming cost V 5 bases and J 0 bases; bases outside gene matches: 20. Germline V gene lookup returns CDR1 LNHNV and CDR2 YYDKDF (reference sequence). The CDR3 region has the DNA TGTGCCACCAGCCCCTTAGGACAGGAAACCCTAGCTGCTAGCACAGATACGCAGTATTTT. Protein: CATSPLGQETLAASTDTQYF.

The CDR3, as DNA: TGTGCCAGCTCACCGCCCTGGACAGGGGCTGAAGCTTTCTTT. Its translation is CASSPPWTGAEAFF. This chain links TRBV18 with TRBJ1-1, with TRBD1 matching 9 bases. CDR3 length: 14 residues. Germline-derived CDR1 and CDR2 are KGHSH and LQKENI. V lost 3 bases and J lost 6; bases outside the gene matches: 5.

This rearrangement joins TRBV2 to TRBJ1-6; weak D call: TRBD1 (5 bases). Germline CDR1 and CDR2: SNHLY and FYNNEI. Trimming took off 6 bases at V and 7 bases at J, with 13 bases between the two ends. The CDR3 runs 14 residues. Here the CDR3 DNA reads TGTGCCAGCAGCCCCCGACAGAGAAATTCACCCCTCCACTTT. This sequence encodes CASSPRQRNSPLHF.

The rearrangement joins TRBV25-1 to TRBJ2-2; D ambiguous. The CDR3 runs to 10 residues. V was clipped by 9 bases and J by 6 bases, with 5 bases between them. From germline, CDR1 is MGHDK and CDR2 SYGVNS. CDR3 DNA sequence: TGTGCCAGGCTAGCCGGGGAGCTGTTTTTT. Its protein product is CARLAGELFF.

V gene TRBV18 combines with J gene TRBJ2-7; the match to TRBD2 covers 12 bases. Germline CDR1 reads KGHSH; CDR2 reads LQKENI. The V gene end was trimmed by 3 bases and the J gene end by 6 bases; junction bases not matched to a gene: 6. The CDR3 loop spans 15 amino acids. The chain's CDR3 is CASSPDRLAGVEQYV. CDR3 nucleotide sequence: TGTGCCAGCTCACCGGACCGACTAGCGGGAGTCGAGCAGTACGTC.

The V and J genes are TRBV5-1 and TRBJ2-7; TRBD1 aligns across 7 bases. V gave up 4 bases and J gave up 7 bases; unmatched junction bases: 14. CDR3 size: 15 residues. The germline CDR1 and CDR2 sequences are SGHRS and YFSETQ. Here the CDR3 reads CASSPDRPQVGEQYV. The CDR3 nucleotides are TGCGCCAGCAGCCCGGACAGGCCTCAAGTTGGGGAGCAGTACGTC.